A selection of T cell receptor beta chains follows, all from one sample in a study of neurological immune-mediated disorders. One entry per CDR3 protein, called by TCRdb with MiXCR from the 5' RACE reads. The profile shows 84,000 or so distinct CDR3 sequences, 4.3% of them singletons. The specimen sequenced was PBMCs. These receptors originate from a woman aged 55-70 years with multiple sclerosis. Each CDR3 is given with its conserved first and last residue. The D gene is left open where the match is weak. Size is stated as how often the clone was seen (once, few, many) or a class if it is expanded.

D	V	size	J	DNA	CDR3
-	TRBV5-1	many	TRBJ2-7	TGCGCCAGCAGCTTGGTGGGGGGCCCCCCGAGTGGCGAGCAGTACTTC	CASSLVGGPPSGEQYF
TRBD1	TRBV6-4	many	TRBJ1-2	TGTGCCAGCAGTCGCGGACAGGCTAACTATGGCTACACCTTC	CASSRGQANYGYTF
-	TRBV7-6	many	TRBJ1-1	TGTGCCAGCAGAGCTTACAGGAACACTGAAGCTTTCTTT	CASRAYRNTEAFF
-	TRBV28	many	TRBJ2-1	TGTGCCAGCAGAGAACTGGGACACCTCCCCTCCTACAATGAGCAGTTCTTC	CASRELGHLPSYNEQFF
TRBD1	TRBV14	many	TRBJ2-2	TGTGCCAGCAGCGTTTGGACAGGGACCAACACCGGGGAGCTGTTTTTT	CASSVWTGTNTGELFF
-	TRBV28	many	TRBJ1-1	TGTGCCAGCAGTTTAGGGGGCGTCTTGAACACTGAAGCTTTCTTT	CASSLGGVLNTEAFF
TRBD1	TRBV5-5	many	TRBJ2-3	TGTGCCAGCCTGACAGGGGGCTCGGCAGATACGCAGTATTTT	CASLTGGSADTQYF
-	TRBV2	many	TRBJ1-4	TGTGCCAGCAGTGATTTGGGCAGAAATGAAAAACTGTTTTTT	CASSDLGRNEKLFF
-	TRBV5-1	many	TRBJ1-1	TGCGCCAGCAGCTTGGGACTACAAGGAATGAACACTGAAGCTTTCTTT	CASSLGLQGMNTEAFF
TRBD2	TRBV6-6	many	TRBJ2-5	TGTGCCAGCAGTTTATTCCTAGCGGGGGTCCAAGAGACCCAGTACTTC	CASSLFLAGVQETQYF
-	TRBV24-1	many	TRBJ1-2	TGTGCCACCAGTGATACGGGACGTTACACCTTC	CATSDTGRYTF
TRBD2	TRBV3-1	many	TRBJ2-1	TGTGCCAGCAGCCAAATGCGGCGGGGGGGCTCCAATGAGCAGTTCTTC	CASSQMRRGGSNEQFF
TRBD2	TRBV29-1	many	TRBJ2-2	TGCAGCGTTGAAGATCTAGGGAGGGGCGACGGGGAGCTGTTTTTT	CSVEDLGRGDGELFF
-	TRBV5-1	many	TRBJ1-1	TGCGCCAGCAGCCCACAGGCCGGGGGAGTGAACACTGAAGCTTTCTTT	CASSPQAGGVNTEAFF